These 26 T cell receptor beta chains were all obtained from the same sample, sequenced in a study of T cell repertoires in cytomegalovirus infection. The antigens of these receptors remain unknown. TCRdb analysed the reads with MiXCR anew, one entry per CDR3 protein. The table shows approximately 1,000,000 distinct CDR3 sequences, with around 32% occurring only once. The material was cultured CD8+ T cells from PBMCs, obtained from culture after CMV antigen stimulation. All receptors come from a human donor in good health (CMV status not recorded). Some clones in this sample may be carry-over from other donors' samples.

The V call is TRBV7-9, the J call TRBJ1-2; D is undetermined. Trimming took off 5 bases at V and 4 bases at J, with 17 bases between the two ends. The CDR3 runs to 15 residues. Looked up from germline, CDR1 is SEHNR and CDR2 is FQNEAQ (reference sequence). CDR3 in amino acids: CASSPARQYFYGYTF. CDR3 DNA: TGTGCCAGCAGCCCCGCACGGCAGTATTTCTATGGCTACACCTTC.

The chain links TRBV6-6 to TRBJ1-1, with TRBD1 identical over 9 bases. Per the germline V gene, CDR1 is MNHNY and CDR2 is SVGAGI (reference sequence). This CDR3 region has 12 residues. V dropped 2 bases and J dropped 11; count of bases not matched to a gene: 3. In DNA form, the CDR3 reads TGTGCCAGCAGTTACGGGGACAGGGTTGCTTTCTTT. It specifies CASSYGDRVAFF.

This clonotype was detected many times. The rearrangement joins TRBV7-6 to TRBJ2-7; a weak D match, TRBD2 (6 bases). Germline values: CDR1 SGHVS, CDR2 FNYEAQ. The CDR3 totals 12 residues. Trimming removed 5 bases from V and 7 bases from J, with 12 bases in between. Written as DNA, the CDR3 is TGTGCCAGCAGCCTACGGACTAAGGAGCAGTACTTC. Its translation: CASSLRTKEQYF.

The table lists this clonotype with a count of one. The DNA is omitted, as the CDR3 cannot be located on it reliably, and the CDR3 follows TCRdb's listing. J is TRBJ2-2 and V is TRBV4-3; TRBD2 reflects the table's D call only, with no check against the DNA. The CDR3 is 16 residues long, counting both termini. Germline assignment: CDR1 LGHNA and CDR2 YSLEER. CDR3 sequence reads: CASSSSGLPGTGELFF.

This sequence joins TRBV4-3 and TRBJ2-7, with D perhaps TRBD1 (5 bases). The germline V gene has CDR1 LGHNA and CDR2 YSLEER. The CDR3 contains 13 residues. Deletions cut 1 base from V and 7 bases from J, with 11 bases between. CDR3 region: CASSQGTIKEQYV. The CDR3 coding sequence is TGCGCCAGCAGCCAAGGGACAATCAAGGAGCAGTACGTC.

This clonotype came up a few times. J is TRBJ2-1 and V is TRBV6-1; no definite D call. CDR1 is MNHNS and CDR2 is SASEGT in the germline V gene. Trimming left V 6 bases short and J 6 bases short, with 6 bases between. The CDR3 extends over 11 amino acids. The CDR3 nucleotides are TGTGCCAGCAGGGTCATCAATGAGCAGTTCTTC. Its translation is CASRVINEQFF.

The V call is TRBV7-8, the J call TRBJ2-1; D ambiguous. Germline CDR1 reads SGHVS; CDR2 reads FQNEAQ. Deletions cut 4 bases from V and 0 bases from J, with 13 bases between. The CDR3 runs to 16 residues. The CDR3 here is CASSSSLPSSYNEQFF. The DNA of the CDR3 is TGTGCCAGCAGCTCATCACTACCTAGCTCCTACAATGAGCAGTTCTTC.

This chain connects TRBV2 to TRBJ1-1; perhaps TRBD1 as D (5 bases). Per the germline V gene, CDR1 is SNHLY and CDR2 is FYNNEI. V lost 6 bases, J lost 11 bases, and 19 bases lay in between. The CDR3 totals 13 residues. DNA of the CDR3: TGTGCCAGCAGGCTCCCGGGACGGTTGTGGGCTTTCTTT. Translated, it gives CASRLPGRLWAFF.

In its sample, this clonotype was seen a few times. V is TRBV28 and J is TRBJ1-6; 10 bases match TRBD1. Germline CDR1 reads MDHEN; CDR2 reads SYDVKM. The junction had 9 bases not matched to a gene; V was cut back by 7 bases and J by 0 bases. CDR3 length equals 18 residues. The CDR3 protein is CASTLTGGLSSYNSPLHF. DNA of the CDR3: TGTGCCAGCACCCTGACAGGGGGCCTTAGCTCCTATAATTCACCCCTCCACTTT.

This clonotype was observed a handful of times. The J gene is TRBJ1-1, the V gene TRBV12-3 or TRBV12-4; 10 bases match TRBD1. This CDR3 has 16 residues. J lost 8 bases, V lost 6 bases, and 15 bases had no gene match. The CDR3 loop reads CASRPSRDRGRGEAFF. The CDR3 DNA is TGTGCCAGCAGGCCTTCCCGGGACAGGGGCCGGGGCGAAGCTTTCTTT.

This chain's CDR3 is CASSLNPQPQHF. The CDR3 DNA sequence: TGTGCCAGCAGTTTAAACCCTCAGCCCCAGCATTTT. This chain uses TRBV12-3 or TRBV12-4 with TRBJ1-5; D not resolved. This CDR3 is built from 12 residues. The V end lost 2 bases, the J end lost 6 bases, and 5 bases lay between the germline ends.

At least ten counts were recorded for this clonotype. CDR3 coding DNA: TGTGCCAGCAGCTTAGAATGGGGGGGAGTTTATTCACCCCTCCACTTT. Protein sequence: CASSLEWGGVYSPLHF. The chain couples TRBV7-9 to TRBJ1-6; possibly TRBD1 for D (5 bases). V lost 1 base to trimming and J lost 8 bases, with 15 bases between them. The CDR3 is made up of 16 amino acids. Per the germline V gene, CDR1 is SEHNR and CDR2 is FQNEAQ (reference sequence).

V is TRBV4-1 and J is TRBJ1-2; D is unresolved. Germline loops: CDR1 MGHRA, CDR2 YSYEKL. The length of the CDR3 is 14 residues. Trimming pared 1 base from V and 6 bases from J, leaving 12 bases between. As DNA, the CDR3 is TGCGCCAGCAGCCAAGTACAGTCCGGGGATGGCTACACCTTC. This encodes CASSQVQSGDGYTF.

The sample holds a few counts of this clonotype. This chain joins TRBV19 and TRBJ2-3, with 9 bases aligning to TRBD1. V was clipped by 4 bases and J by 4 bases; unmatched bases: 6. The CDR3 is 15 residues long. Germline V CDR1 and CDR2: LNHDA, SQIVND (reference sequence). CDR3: CASSKRDREADTQYF. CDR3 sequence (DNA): TGTGCCAGTAGTAAAAGGGACAGGGAGGCAGATACGCAGTATTTT.

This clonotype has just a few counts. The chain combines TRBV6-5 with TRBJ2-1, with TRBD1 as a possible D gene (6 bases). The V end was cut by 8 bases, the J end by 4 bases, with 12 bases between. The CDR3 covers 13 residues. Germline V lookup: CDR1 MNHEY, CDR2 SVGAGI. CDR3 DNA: TGTGCCAGCGGCCGGGACAATTACAATGAGCAGTTCTTC. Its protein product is CASGRDNYNEQFF.

CDR3 in DNA: TGTGCCATCAGTGAGCATAAACCGGGACTAGCGGGGTACTACGAGCAGTACGTC. Protein: CAISEHKPGLAGYYEQYV. V is TRBV10-3 and J is TRBJ2-7; 13 bases agree with TRBD2. The CDR3 totals 18 residues. CDR1 ENHRY and CDR2 SYGVKD come from the germline V gene. After removal of 2 bases from V and 3 bases from J, the junction contained 10 bases not matched to a gene.

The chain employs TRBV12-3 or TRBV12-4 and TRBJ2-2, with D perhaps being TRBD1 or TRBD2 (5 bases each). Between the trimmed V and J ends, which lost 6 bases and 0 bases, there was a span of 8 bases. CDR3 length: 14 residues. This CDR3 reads CASRGDPNTGELFF. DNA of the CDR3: TGTGCCAGCAGGGGGGACCCGAACACCGGGGAGCTGTTTTTT.

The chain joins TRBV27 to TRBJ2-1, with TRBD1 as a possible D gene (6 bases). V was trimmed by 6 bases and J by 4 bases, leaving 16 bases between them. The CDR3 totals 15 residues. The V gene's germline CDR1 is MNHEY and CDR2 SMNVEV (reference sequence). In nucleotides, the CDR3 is TGTGCCAGCAGCTCCGCGACAGGCCTGTACAATGAGCAGTTCTTC. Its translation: CASSSATGLYNEQFF.

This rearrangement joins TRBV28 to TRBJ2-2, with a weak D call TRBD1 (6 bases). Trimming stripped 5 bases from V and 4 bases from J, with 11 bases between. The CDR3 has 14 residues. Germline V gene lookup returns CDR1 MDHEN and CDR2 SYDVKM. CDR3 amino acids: CASSGTLVTGELFF. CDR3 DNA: TGTGCCAGCAGTGGGACACTTGTCACCGGGGAGCTGTTTTTT. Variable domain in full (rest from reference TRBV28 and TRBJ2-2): DVKVTQSSRYLVKRTGEKVFLECVQDMDHENMFWYRQDPGLGLRLIYFSYDVKMKEKGDIPEGYSVSREKKERFSLILESASTNQTSMYLCASSGTLVTGELFFGEGSRLTVL.

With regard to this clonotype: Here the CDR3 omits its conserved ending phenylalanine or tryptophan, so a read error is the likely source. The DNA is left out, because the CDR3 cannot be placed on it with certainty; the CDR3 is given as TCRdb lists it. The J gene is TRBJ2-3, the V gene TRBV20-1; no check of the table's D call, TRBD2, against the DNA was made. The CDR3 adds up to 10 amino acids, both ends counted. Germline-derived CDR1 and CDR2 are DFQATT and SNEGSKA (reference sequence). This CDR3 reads CSALPGLTLV.

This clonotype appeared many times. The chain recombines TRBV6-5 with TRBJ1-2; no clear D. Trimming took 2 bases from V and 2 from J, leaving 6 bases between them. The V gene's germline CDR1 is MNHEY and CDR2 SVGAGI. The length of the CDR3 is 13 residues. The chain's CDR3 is CASSYGENYGYTF. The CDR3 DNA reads TGTGCCAGCAGTTACGGAGAAAACTATGGCTACACCTTC.

CDR3 amino acids: CATGTYTEAFF. In DNA, the CDR3 is TGTGCCACTGGTACCTACACTGAAGCTTTCTTT. The gene calls are TRBV24-1 and TRBJ1-1; D is unclear. Per germline, CDR1 KGHDR and CDR2 SFDVKD. The CDR3 has 11 residues. Trimming removed 10 bases from V and 3 bases from J, with 8 bases in between.

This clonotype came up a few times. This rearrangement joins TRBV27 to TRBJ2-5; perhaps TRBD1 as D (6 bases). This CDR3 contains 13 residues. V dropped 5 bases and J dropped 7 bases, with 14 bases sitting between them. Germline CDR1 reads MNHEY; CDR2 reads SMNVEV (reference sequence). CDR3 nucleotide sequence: TGTGCCAGCAGTGCCACAGGGTCCGGGACCCAGTACTTC. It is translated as CASSATGSGTQYF.

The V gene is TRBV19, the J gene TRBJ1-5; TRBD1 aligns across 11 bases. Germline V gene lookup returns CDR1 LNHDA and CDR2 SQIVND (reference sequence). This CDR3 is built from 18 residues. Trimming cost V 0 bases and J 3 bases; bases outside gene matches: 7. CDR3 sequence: CASSIDLSDRGLNQPQHF. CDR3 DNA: TGTGCCAGTAGTATAGACCTATCGGACAGGGGGCTCAATCAGCCCCAGCATTTT.

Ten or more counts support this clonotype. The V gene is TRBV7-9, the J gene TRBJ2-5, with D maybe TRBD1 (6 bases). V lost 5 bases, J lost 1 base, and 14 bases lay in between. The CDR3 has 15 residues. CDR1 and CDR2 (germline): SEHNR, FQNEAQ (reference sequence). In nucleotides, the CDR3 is TGTGCCAGCAGCCCACGAGGACAGCTCCAAGAGACCCAGTACTTC. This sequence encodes CASSPRGQLQETQYF.

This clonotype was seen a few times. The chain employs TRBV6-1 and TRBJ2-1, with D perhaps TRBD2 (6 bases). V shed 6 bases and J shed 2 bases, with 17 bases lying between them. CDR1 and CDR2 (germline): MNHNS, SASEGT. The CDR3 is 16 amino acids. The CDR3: CASRTLAEGPYNEQFF. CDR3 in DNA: TGTGCCAGCAGAACACTAGCTGAGGGTCCCTACAATGAGCAGTTCTTC.